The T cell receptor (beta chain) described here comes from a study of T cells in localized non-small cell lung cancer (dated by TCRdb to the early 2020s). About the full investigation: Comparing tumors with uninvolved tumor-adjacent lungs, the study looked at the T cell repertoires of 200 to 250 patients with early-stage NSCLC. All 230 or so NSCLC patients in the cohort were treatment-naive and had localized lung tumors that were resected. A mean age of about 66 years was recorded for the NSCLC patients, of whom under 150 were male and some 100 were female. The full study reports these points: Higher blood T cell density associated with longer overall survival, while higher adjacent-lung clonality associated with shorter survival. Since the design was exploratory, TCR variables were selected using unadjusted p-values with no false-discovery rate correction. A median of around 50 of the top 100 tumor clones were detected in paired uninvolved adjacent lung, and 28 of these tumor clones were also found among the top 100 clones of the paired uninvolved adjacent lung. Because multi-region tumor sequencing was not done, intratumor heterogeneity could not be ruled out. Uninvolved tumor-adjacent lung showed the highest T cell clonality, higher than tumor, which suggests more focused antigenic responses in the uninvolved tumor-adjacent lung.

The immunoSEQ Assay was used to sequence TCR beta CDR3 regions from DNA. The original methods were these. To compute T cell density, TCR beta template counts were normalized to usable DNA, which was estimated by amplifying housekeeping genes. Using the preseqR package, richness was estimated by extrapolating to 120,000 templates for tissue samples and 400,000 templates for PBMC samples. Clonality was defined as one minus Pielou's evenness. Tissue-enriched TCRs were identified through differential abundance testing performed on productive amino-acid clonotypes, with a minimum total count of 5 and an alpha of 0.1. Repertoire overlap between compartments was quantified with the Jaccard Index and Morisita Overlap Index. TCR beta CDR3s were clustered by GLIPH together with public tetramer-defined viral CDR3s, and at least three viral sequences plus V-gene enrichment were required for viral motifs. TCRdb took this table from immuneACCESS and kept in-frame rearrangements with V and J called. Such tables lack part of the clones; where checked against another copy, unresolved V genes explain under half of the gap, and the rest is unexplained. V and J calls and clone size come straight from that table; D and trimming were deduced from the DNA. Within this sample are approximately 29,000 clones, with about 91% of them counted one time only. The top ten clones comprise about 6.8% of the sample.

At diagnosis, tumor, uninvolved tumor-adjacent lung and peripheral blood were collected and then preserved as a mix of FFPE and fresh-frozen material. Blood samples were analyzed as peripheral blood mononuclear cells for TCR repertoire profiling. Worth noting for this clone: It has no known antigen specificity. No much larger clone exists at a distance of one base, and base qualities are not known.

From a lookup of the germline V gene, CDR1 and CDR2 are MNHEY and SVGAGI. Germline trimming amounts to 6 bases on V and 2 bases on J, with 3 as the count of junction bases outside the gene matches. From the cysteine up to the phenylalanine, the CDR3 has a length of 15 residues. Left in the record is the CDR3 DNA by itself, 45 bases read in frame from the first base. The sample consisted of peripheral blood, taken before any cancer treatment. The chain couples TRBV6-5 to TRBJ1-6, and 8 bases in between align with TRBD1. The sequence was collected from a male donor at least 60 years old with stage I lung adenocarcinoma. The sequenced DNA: TGTGCCAGCAGCCGGGACAGGCCCTATAATTCACCCCTCCACTTT. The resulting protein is CASSRDRPYNSPLHF.